The TCR beta chain described here comes from a study of response to subunit inactivated influenza vaccine. Study results and limitations: Each seasonal flu vaccination may recruit only limited new T cells, authors suggested.

Each CDR3 protein gets one entry after TCRdb re-called the RT-PCR reads with MiXCR. The sample lists roughly 780,000 distinct CDR3 sequences; under 20% were seen once. For this clonotype: Antigen unknown.

CDR1 is MNHEY and CDR2 is SMNVEV in the germline V gene (reference sequence). Trimming removed 4 bases at V and 2 bases at J, with 15 bases between. This CDR3 is 15 amino acids long. The sample was PBMCs from blood, taken less than 6 days after vaccination. The receptor's source is a man aged 50-59 years who received an inactivated influenza vaccine. The rearrangement uses TRBV27 and TRBJ2-7; tentative D call: TRBD1 (6 bases). In nucleotides, the CDR3 is TGTGCCAGCAGTTCCAATGGACAGATTCCCTACGAGCAGTACTTC. This gives the protein CASSSNGQIPYEQYF.